This record looks at one T cell receptor (beta chain) sequence and its context. This clone was picked up one time. The antigen it binds to is not known. There are no base qualities to consult, and no much larger clone falls within one base. Receptor amplification or capture employed the immunoSEQ multiplex PCR assay. Not all clones reach the TCRdb copy of this immuneACCESS table, which keeps in-frame sequences only. Checked studies attribute under half of the gap to unresolved V genes and leave the rest unexplained. This sample comprises about 130,000 clones, around 94% of them detected only once. Jointly, the top ten make up 14% of the sample. Unmatched junction bases come to 8, with V trimmed by 4 bases and J by 0 bases. CDR1 SGHTS and CDR2 YDEGEE are derived from the germline V gene. The CDR3 numbers 18 residues from cysteine through phenylalanine. The only DNA kept is the CDR3, 54 bases in frame from the first base.

This sample was taken from a study of control samples from healthy donors and cancer patients (dated by TCRdb to 2018 to 2020). The receptor was derived from a man aged 60-69 years with colorectal cancer. The V and J segments used are TRBV5-8 and TRBJ2-6, and TRBD1 matches 9 of the central bases. The specimen sequenced was PBMCs. The bases are TGTGCCAGCAGCCTCGGACAGGGGACCCTCTCTGGGGCCAACGTCCTGACTTTC. Translated, this gives CASSLGQGTLSGANVLTF.